These T cell receptor beta chains were read from a single sample in a study of blood T cells in healthy people across ages. TCRdb re-derived calls from the 5' RACE reads in MiXCR, one entry per CDR3 protein. The table shows about 730,000 distinct CDR3 sequences, with around 46% occurring only once. Specimen: blood. The receptor source for this set is a woman between 55 and 75 years old in good health. Both conserved end residues are part of each CDR3. Each record gives: CDR3 DNA, CDR3 protein, J gene, clone size, D gene, V gene. The D gene is left open where the match is weak. Not every row has a clone size; where given, it reads once, few, many or a size class.

cdr3_nt: TGTGCCAGCGGTCTCGGTGGAGGGGACTACGAGCAGTACTTC
cdr3_aa: CASGLGGGDYEQYF
j_call: TRBJ2-7
clone_size: many
d_call: -
v_call: TRBV11-3

cdr3_nt: TGTGCCATCAGTGCGGGGGGATACAAAGACAATGAGCAGTTCTTC
cdr3_aa: CAISAGGYKDNEQFF
j_call: TRBJ2-1
clone_size: -
d_call: TRBD2
v_call: TRBV10-3

cdr3_nt: TGCAGTGCAGGAGGGACTAGCGGAGATCAAGAGACCCAGTACTTC
cdr3_aa: CSAGGTSGDQETQYF
j_call: TRBJ2-5
clone_size: -
d_call: TRBD2
v_call: TRBV20-1

cdr3_nt: TGTGCCATCAGTGAGGACGCTAGCGGGAGTTACAATGAGCAGTTCTTC
cdr3_aa: CAISEDASGSYNEQFF
j_call: TRBJ2-1
clone_size: few
d_call: TRBD2
v_call: TRBV10-3

cdr3_nt: TGTGCCAGCAGCGTAGGGCAGACTCATCAGCCCCAGCATTTT
cdr3_aa: CASSVGQTHQPQHF
j_call: TRBJ1-5
clone_size: few
d_call: -
v_call: TRBV9

cdr3_nt: TGCGCCAGCAGCCGGGTCCTATTGGGGAACACTGAAGCTTTCTTT
cdr3_aa: CASSRVLLGNTEAFF
j_call: TRBJ1-1
clone_size: -
d_call: -
v_call: TRBV4-3

cdr3_nt: TGTGCCAGCACCCACCCCACAGGGAGGAGTGAAAAACTGTTTTTT
cdr3_aa: CASTHPTGRSEKLFF
j_call: TRBJ1-4
clone_size: once
d_call: -
v_call: TRBV7-9

cdr3_nt: TGTGCCAGCAGCAAACGGAGCGGGGGGACTGAAGAGACCCAGTACTTC
cdr3_aa: CASSKRSGGTEETQYF
j_call: TRBJ2-5
clone_size: few
d_call: TRBD2
v_call: TRBV9

cdr3_nt: TGTGCCAGCTGCTTAGGTAGGGTACGAATGAACACTGAAGCTTTCTTT
cdr3_aa: CASCLGRVRMNTEAFF
j_call: TRBJ1-1
clone_size: -
d_call: -
v_call: TRBV11-1

cdr3_nt: TGTGCCACCAGTGACCCCGGGACGAGACATACGCAGTATTTT
cdr3_aa: CATSDPGTRHTQYF
j_call: TRBJ2-3
clone_size: -
d_call: -
v_call: TRBV24-1

cdr3_nt: TGTGCCAGCAGTAGTACAAGGGGGGCAGATGGCTACACCTTC
cdr3_aa: CASSSTRGADGYTF
j_call: TRBJ1-2
clone_size: few
d_call: -
v_call: TRBV27

cdr3_nt: TGCAGTGCTTCCCTATGGGGAACGGAGCGCGGGAACATTCAGTACTTC
cdr3_aa: CSASLWGTERGNIQYF
j_call: TRBJ2-4
clone_size: few
d_call: -
v_call: TRBV20-1

cdr3_nt: TGTGCCAGCGGGAGGGATCCAGTCTACGAGCAGTACTTC
cdr3_aa: CASGRDPVYEQYF
j_call: TRBJ2-7
clone_size: few
d_call: TRBD2
v_call: TRBV12-3/TRBV12-4

cdr3_nt: TGTGCCAGCGGTTTATTCGGGGGGGGCGTTCGAGTTTCCGATACGCAGTATTTT
cdr3_aa: CASGLFGGGVRVSDTQYF
j_call: TRBJ2-3
clone_size: once
d_call: TRBD2
v_call: TRBV27

cdr3_nt: TGTGTCAGCAGCGTTGGGGGTGACTATGGCTACACCTTC
cdr3_aa: CVSSVGGDYGYTF
j_call: TRBJ1-2
clone_size: few
d_call: -
v_call: TRBV9

cdr3_nt: TGTGCCAGCACGGCAGGCCCCTACAATGAGCAGTTCTTC
cdr3_aa: CASTAGPYNEQFF
j_call: TRBJ2-1
clone_size: -
d_call: -
v_call: TRBV9

cdr3_nt: TGTGCCAGCAGCCGCGGGACTAATGAGCAGTTCTTC
cdr3_aa: CASSRGTNEQFF
j_call: TRBJ2-1
clone_size: few
d_call: -
v_call: TRBV3-1

cdr3_nt: TGTGCCAGCTCACCACCCGGACTAGGGTTCGATACGCAGTATTTT
cdr3_aa: CASSPPGLGFDTQYF
j_call: TRBJ2-3
clone_size: few
d_call: TRBD2
v_call: TRBV18

cdr3_nt: TGCGCCAGCAGCTTTAGGCAGGGGAATGGCGAGCAGTACTTC
cdr3_aa: CASSFRQGNGEQYF
j_call: TRBJ2-7
clone_size: few
d_call: -
v_call: TRBV5-1

cdr3_nt: TGTGCCACCAGCAGAGCCGAGACTAGCGGGGGCCTCGCGGTGGATACGCAGTATTTT
cdr3_aa: CATSRAETSGGLAVDTQYF
j_call: TRBJ2-3
clone_size: -
d_call: TRBD2
v_call: TRBV15

cdr3_nt: TGCAGTGCTAGAGATAGCGGGAGCCCCGATACGCAGTATTTT
cdr3_aa: CSARDSGSPDTQYF
j_call: TRBJ2-3
clone_size: -
d_call: TRBD2
v_call: TRBV20-1

cdr3_nt: TGTGCCAGCAGCTTAGCTCGGAACAGGCGGGATCAGCCCCAGCATTTT
cdr3_aa: CASSLARNRRDQPQHF
j_call: TRBJ1-5
clone_size: -
d_call: -
v_call: TRBV7-8

cdr3_nt: TGCAGTGCTCCGTGGCCAGGGATAGCTTACGAGCAGTACTTC
cdr3_aa: CSAPWPGIAYEQYF
j_call: TRBJ2-7
clone_size: -
d_call: -
v_call: TRBV20-1

cdr3_nt: TGTGCCAGCAGAAACAGGGTATTGAACACTGAAGCTTTCTTT
cdr3_aa: CASRNRVLNTEAFF
j_call: TRBJ1-1
clone_size: -
d_call: -
v_call: TRBV21-1

cdr3_nt: TGTGCCAGCAGTTTAGTACGAAGCGGGACCAATGAGCAGTTCTTC
cdr3_aa: CASSLVRSGTNEQFF
j_call: TRBJ2-1
clone_size: -
d_call: TRBD2
v_call: TRBV11-3

cdr3_nt: TGCAGTGCAGGGCTAACCGCTACCTACGAGCAGTACTTC
cdr3_aa: CSAGLTATYEQYF
j_call: TRBJ2-7
clone_size: -
d_call: -
v_call: TRBV20-1

cdr3_nt: TGCAGTGCTAGTGGGGGGGCGCGTGGCTACACCTTC
cdr3_aa: CSASGGARGYTF
j_call: TRBJ1-2
clone_size: few
d_call: -
v_call: TRBV20-1

cdr3_nt: TGTGCCAGCAGCTTTTGGCTAGCGGGGGGCAGGGATACGCAGTATTTT
cdr3_aa: CASSFWLAGGRDTQYF
j_call: TRBJ2-3
clone_size: -
d_call: TRBD2
v_call: TRBV7-8

cdr3_nt: TGTGCCAGCGAGGGACAGATGAACACTGAAGCTTTCTTT
cdr3_aa: CASEGQMNTEAFF
j_call: TRBJ1-1
clone_size: -
d_call: TRBD1
v_call: TRBV25-1

cdr3_nt: TGTGCCGGCAGCTTAGGTTCACAGGGACAAGGCATTCAGTACTTC
cdr3_aa: CAGSLGSQGQGIQYF
j_call: TRBJ2-4
clone_size: -
d_call: -
v_call: TRBV7-2

cdr3_nt: TGTGCCACCAGCAGAGATCCGTCCAATGAAGAGACCCAGTACTTC
cdr3_aa: CATSRDPSNEETQYF
j_call: TRBJ2-5
clone_size: -
d_call: -
v_call: TRBV15

cdr3_nt: TGTGCCAGCAGCCAAGCCCGCTCCGTTCCGAACGAGCAGTACTTC
cdr3_aa: CASSQARSVPNEQYF
j_call: TRBJ2-7
clone_size: -
d_call: -
v_call: TRBV3-1

cdr3_nt: TGCAGCGTTGTAGGCGGGCTTCGTGGCGAGCAGTACTTC
cdr3_aa: CSVVGGLRGEQYF
j_call: TRBJ2-7
clone_size: -
d_call: -
v_call: TRBV29-1

cdr3_nt: TGTGCCAGCAGCCCCCGAGGGGGGGGGATGGGAGGCTACACCTTC
cdr3_aa: CASSPRGGGMGGYTF
j_call: TRBJ1-2
clone_size: -
d_call: -
v_call: TRBV28

cdr3_nt: TGCAGTGCGAAGACGGCAGGGAGTCGAGAGACCCAGTACTTC
cdr3_aa: CSAKTAGSRETQYF
j_call: TRBJ2-5
clone_size: -
d_call: -
v_call: TRBV20-1

cdr3_nt: TGTGCCAGCAGCCAGCCACCAGGACGCCCCTCCGGGGACCAGTACTTC
cdr3_aa: CASSQPPGRPSGDQYF
j_call: TRBJ2-5
clone_size: once
d_call: -
v_call: TRBV7-9

cdr3_nt: TGTGCCAGCAGTTCCGGGACAGGGGTGGGTCCGGTACAGCCCCAGCATTTT
cdr3_aa: CASSSGTGVGPVQPQHF
j_call: TRBJ1-5
clone_size: few
d_call: TRBD1
v_call: TRBV6-2/TRBV6-3

cdr3_nt: TGTGCCAGCAGTGAAGGGCAGTTGAGTGGCTACACCTTC
cdr3_aa: CASSEGQLSGYTF
j_call: TRBJ1-2
clone_size: -
d_call: -
v_call: TRBV25-1

cdr3_nt: TGTGCCAGCAGTTCCGGACTAGTGAAGGTCAATGAGCAGTACTTC
cdr3_aa: CASSSGLVKVNEQYF
j_call: TRBJ2-7
clone_size: few
d_call: TRBD2
v_call: TRBV28

cdr3_nt: TGCAGCGTTGCCCGACAGGGCTCCTACGAGCAGTACTTC
cdr3_aa: CSVARQGSYEQYF
j_call: TRBJ2-7
clone_size: -
d_call: TRBD1
v_call: TRBV29-1

cdr3_nt: TGTGCCAGCGGGGGGACTAGCGTCGCCGGGGAGCTGTTTTTT
cdr3_aa: CASGGTSVAGELFF
j_call: TRBJ2-2
clone_size: few
d_call: TRBD2
v_call: TRBV7-3

cdr3_nt: TGTGCCACCAGCAGAGATTCCCTTCACCCGAGCTCCTACAATGAGCAGTTCTTC
cdr3_aa: CATSRDSLHPSSYNEQFF
j_call: TRBJ2-1
clone_size: -
d_call: -
v_call: TRBV15

cdr3_nt: TGCAGTGCCTCGGGCGGGCCCGGGGCCTACGAGCAGTACTTC
cdr3_aa: CSASGGPGAYEQYF
j_call: TRBJ2-7
clone_size: few
d_call: -
v_call: TRBV20-1

cdr3_nt: TGCGCCAGCAGCTTGGAGACGGGGAAAGAGACCCAGTACTTC
cdr3_aa: CASSLETGKETQYF
j_call: TRBJ2-5
clone_size: -
d_call: -
v_call: TRBV5-1

cdr3_nt: TGTGCCAGCATCGGGTCGGACAAGGTTCCACTTAGCTCCTACAATGAGCAGTTCTTC
cdr3_aa: CASIGSDKVPLSSYNEQFF
j_call: TRBJ2-1
clone_size: few
d_call: -
v_call: TRBV2

cdr3_nt: TGTGCCAGCAGTTACGTACAGACTCCTAGCTCCTACAATGAGCAGTTCTTC
cdr3_aa: CASSYVQTPSSYNEQFF
j_call: TRBJ2-1
clone_size: -
d_call: -
v_call: TRBV6-6

cdr3_nt: TGTGCCATCAGTGAGCCAGGACAGGGGGTAACTGAAGCTTTCTTT
cdr3_aa: CAISEPGQGVTEAFF
j_call: TRBJ1-1
clone_size: -
d_call: TRBD1
v_call: TRBV10-3

cdr3_nt: TGTGCCAGCAACAGGGGGCCCTACGAGCAGTACTTC
cdr3_aa: CASNRGPYEQYF
j_call: TRBJ2-7
clone_size: -
d_call: TRBD1
v_call: TRBV28

cdr3_nt: TGTGCCAGCAGTTATTTTAGGGACAATGAGCAGTTCTTC
cdr3_aa: CASSYFRDNEQFF
j_call: TRBJ2-1
clone_size: many
d_call: -
v_call: TRBV6-2/TRBV6-3

cdr3_nt: TGTGCCAGCAGTTTCAGGAGCTATAATTCACCCCTCCACTTT
cdr3_aa: CASSFRSYNSPLHF
j_call: TRBJ1-6
clone_size: few
d_call: -
v_call: TRBV27

cdr3_nt: TGTGCCAGCAGCTTCTCCGGGACAGGGATTAATGAAAAACTGTTTTTT
cdr3_aa: CASSFSGTGINEKLFF
j_call: TRBJ1-4
clone_size: few
d_call: TRBD1
v_call: TRBV13

cdr3_nt: TGTGCCAGCAGCTCGGGAGGCAAGACTAATGAAAAACTGTTTTTT
cdr3_aa: CASSSGGKTNEKLFF
j_call: TRBJ1-4
clone_size: few
d_call: -
v_call: TRBV7-2

cdr3_nt: TGCAGTGCTCCTTTGGCGGGGGGCAAAATCACAGATACGCAGTATTTT
cdr3_aa: CSAPLAGGKITDTQYF
j_call: TRBJ2-3
clone_size: many
d_call: TRBD2
v_call: TRBV20-1